The 8 T cell receptor beta chains presented below share a single source sample, sequenced in a study of identifying expanded T cells in peripheral blood. Method: immunoSEQ multiplex PCR; TCRdb's copy keeps in-frame clones and lacks some. The repertoire holds about 80,000 clones, approximately 90% seen once, with around 20% in the top ten. Sequenced material: blood. All receptors come from a person between 18 and 69 years old in good health.

CDR3 sequence reads: CASSQRLNTGGPSNEQFF. CDR3 nucleotide sequence: TGTGCCAGCAGCCAAAGGTTGAATACGGGGGGGCCGTCCAATGAGCAGTTCTTC. The V and J genes are TRBV4-2 and TRBJ2-1; 8 positions match TRBD2. V gave up 2 bases and J gave up 6 bases; unmatched junction bases: 15. Germline loops: CDR1 LGHNA, CDR2 YNFKEQ. The CDR3 is 18 residues long.

The chain uses TRBV4-3 and TRBJ1-1; D might be TRBD1 (6 bases). CDR3 length: 15 residues. V lost 4 bases, J lost 4 bases, and 16 bases lay in between. CDR1 LGHNA and CDR2 YSLEER come from the germline V gene. CDR3 loop: CASSLRVGGGTEAFF. The CDR3 DNA reads as TGCGCCAGCAGCCTCCGTGTAGGGGGAGGCACTGAAGCTTTCTTT.

The chain is built from TRBV4-3 and TRBJ1-5, with a possible D match to TRBD1 (5 bases). This CDR3 is 18 amino acids long. Germline V gives CDR1 LGHNA, CDR2 YSLEER. V was clipped by 0 bases and J by 0 bases, with 15 bases between them. The CDR3 loop is CASSQDHGGRYSNQPQHF. CDR3 nucleotides: TGCGCCAGCAGCCAAGATCACGGGGGACGATATAGCAATCAGCCCCAGCATTTT.

This clone was seen a single time. The rearrangement links TRBV18 to TRBJ1-4; TRBD1 is a possible D gene (6 bases). V shed 3 bases and J shed 6 bases, with 20 bases lying between them. CDR3 length: 17 amino acids. Germline CDR1 reads KGHSH; CDR2 reads LQKENI. DNA of the CDR3: TGTGCCAGCTCACCGACGGACAGATTGGTGGGGTATGAAAAACTGTTTTTT. It is translated as CASSPTDRLVGYEKLFF.

The chain recombines TRBV30 with TRBJ1-5; D unclear. There are 14 residues in the CDR3. The germline V and J ends were trimmed by 0 bases and 5 bases, with 11 bases remaining between them. Germline values: CDR1 GTSNPN, CDR2 SVGIG (reference sequence). The CDR3 region has the DNA TGTGCCTGGAGTGTACTATCAGGATATCAGCCCCAGCATTTT. Translation gives CAWSVLSGYQPQHF.

The chain carries TRBV7-9 and TRBJ2-7; the match to TRBD1 covers 8 bases. V lost 5 bases to trimming and J lost 3 bases; unmatched junction nucleotides: 12. Germline V gives CDR1 SEHNR, CDR2 FQNEAQ (reference sequence). This CDR3 region has 16 residues. The CDR3 coding sequence is TGTGCCAGCAGCGATCGCGCCGGGACAGGACACTACGAGCAGTACTTC. Translated: CASSDRAGTGHYEQYF.

The V and J genes are TRBV28 and TRBJ2-7, with D possibly being TRBD1 or TRBD2 (5 bases each). This CDR3 contains 14 residues. Germline loops: CDR1 MDHEN, CDR2 SYDVKM. Trimming took off 6 bases at V and 5 bases at J, with 17 bases between the two ends. In DNA, the CDR3 is TGTGCCAGCAGCGACCAGAGGGGCAGGAACGAGCAGTACTTC. It specifies CASSDQRGRNEQYF.

The chain couples TRBV28 to TRBJ1-2; 7 bases match TRBD1. The germline V gene has CDR1 MDHEN and CDR2 SYDVKM. CDR3 length: 15 residues. The V gene end was trimmed by 6 bases and the J gene end by 2 bases; junction bases not matched to a gene: 9. The CDR3, as DNA: TGTGCCAGCAGACTCCCCGGGACAGCAAACTATGGCTACACCTTC. Amino acids: CASRLPGTANYGYTF.